A single sample is the source of the 27 T cell receptor beta chains below, sequenced in a study of PD-L1 blockade in urothelial cancer. The repertoire was sequenced with immunoSEQ multiplex PCR; TCRdb's copy has only in-frame clones and lacks some. The table shows under 150,000 clones, with about 89% occurring only once. Documented time point: peripheral blood 6 weeks after treatment start. Sequencing used PBMCs, obtained around atezolizumab (anti-PD-L1) treatment. The receptor set was obtained from a man aged 60 to 69 with urothelial cancer.

This clone was counted only a few times. The V call is TRBV7-8, the J call TRBJ1-1; 8 bases are a match to TRBD1. The CDR3 contains 13 residues. Germline V CDR1 and CDR2: SGHVS, FQNEAQ. J gave up 3 bases and V 3 bases, and 0 bases lay outside the gene matches. DNA of the CDR3: TGTGCCAGCAGCTTGGACAGGGACACTGAAGCTTTCTTT. Amino acid sequence: CASSLDRDTEAFF.

J is TRBJ2-2 and V is TRBV9; maybe TRBD2 (6 bases). V was clipped by 5 bases and J by 1 base, with 9 bases between them. The germline gives CDR1 SGDLS, CDR2 YYNGEE. This CDR3 comprises 14 residues. CDR3 in amino acids: CASREAGNTGELFF. DNA for the CDR3: TGTGCCAGCAGGGAAGCGGGGAACACCGGGGAGCTGTTTTTT.

The chain uses TRBV18 and TRBJ2-7; TRBD2 agrees at 8 bases. Germline V gives CDR1 KGHSH, CDR2 LQKENI. The V and J ends lost 6 bases and 7 bases, in that order; junction bases with no gene match: 11. The length of the CDR3 is 14 residues. In nucleotides, the CDR3 is TGTGCCAGCTCCCCCCCGGCGGGAGGATCTGAGCAGTACTTC. This codes for CASSPPAGGSEQYF.

Regarding this clone: This same CDR3 is encoded by further DNA sequences in the sample. The chain is built from TRBV7-3 and TRBJ1-6; 7 positions match TRBD1. CDR3 length equals 14 residues. The ends lost 3 bases at V and 6 bases at J; junction bases unmatched: 2. CDR1 SGHTA and CDR2 FQGTGA come from the germline V gene. This CDR3 reads CASSLTGSNSPLHF. In DNA form, the CDR3 reads TGTGCCAGCAGCTTGACAGGGTCTAATTCACCCCTCCACTTT.

This sequence joins TRBV19 and TRBJ2-2, with D possibly matching TRBD2 (5 bases). Per germline, CDR1 LNHDA and CDR2 SQIVND (reference sequence). V lost 7 bases to trimming and J lost 7 bases, with 13 bases between them. This CDR3 contains 13 residues. The CDR3 DNA sequence: TGTGCCAGTAACCATGCGGGCGGCGGGGAGCTGTTTTTT. This gives the protein CASNHAGGGELFF.

The V and J genes are TRBV11-2 and TRBJ1-4, with D possibly TRBD1 on 5 matching bases. Germline V gene lookup returns CDR1 SGHAT and CDR2 FQNNGV. The CDR3 is 14 residues long. V shed 3 bases and J shed 7 bases, with 12 bases lying between them. CDR3 sequence reads: CASSFPGGGEKLFF. The CDR3 coding sequence is TGTGCCAGCAGCTTCCCGGGGGGGGGTGAAAAACTGTTTTTT. Supplemented by reference TRBV11-2 and TRBJ1-4, the full variable domain reads EAGVAQSPRYKIIEKRQSVAFWCNPISGHATLYWYQQILGQGPKLLIQFQNNGVVDDSQLPKDRFSAERLKGVDSTLKIQPAKLEDSAVYLCASSFPGGGEKLFFGSGTQLSVL.

The chain couples TRBV7-8 to TRBJ2-7, with a weak D call TRBD1 (6 bases). The CDR3 runs to 15 residues. Germline lookup yields CDR1 SGHVS and CDR2 FQNEAQ. The V gene lost 2 bases and the J gene lost 2 bases, with 13 bases spanning the gap. The CDR3 DNA sequence: TGTGCCAGCAGCTTATTTGGGGGACAAACCTACGAGCAGTACTTC. Its translation is CASSLFGGQTYEQYF.

The rearrangement uses TRBV9 and TRBJ2-7, with a possible D match to TRBD2 (6 bases). CDR3 length: 14 amino acids. CDR1 and CDR2 (germline): SGDLS, YYNGEE. V was cut by 3 bases and J by 1 base, with 11 bases left in between. The CDR3 DNA follows: TGTGCCAGCAGCGCGCGGGACTTATCCTACGAGCAGTACTTC. Translating gives CASSARDLSYEQYF.

The chain joins TRBV6-5 to TRBJ2-3; 9 positions agree with TRBD1. CDR3 length equals 15 residues. Germline CDR1 reads MNHEY; CDR2 reads SVGAGI. The V and J ends lost 6 bases and 2 bases, in that order; junction bases with no gene match: 6. CDR3 nucleotide sequence: TGTGCCAGCAGCCCGGGACAGGGAAACACAGATACGCAGTATTTT. Amino acid sequence: CASSPGQGNTDTQYF.

This clone is a singleton in its sample. This CDR3 reads CASSWTGGDYGYTF. In DNA form, the CDR3 reads TGTGCCAGCAGCTGGACAGGGGGCGACTATGGCTACACCTTC. The chain recombines TRBV6-1 with TRBJ1-2, with TRBD1 identical over 11 bases. CDR1 and CDR2 from the germline V gene are MNHNS and SASEGT. V was pared by 6 bases and J by 3 bases, with 3 bases of the junction left unmatched. The CDR3 sequence is 14 residues long.

V is TRBV9 and J is TRBJ1-3; D unresolved. The germline V gene encodes CDR1 SGDLS and CDR2 YYNGEE. The CDR3 has 14 residues. Trimming stripped 5 bases from V and 0 bases from J, with 9 bases between. CDR3 coding DNA: TGTGCCAGCAGTGGCCCATACTCTGGAAACACCATATATTTT. Protein: CASSGPYSGNTIYF.

J is TRBJ2-7 and V is TRBV6-1, with D possibly being TRBD2 (5 bases). The CDR3 sequence is 15 residues long. Trimming took 6 bases from V and 1 from J, leaving 16 bases between them. CDR1 and CDR2 (germline): MNHNS, SASEGT. The CDR3 loop is CASRMDFQRSYEQYF. The CDR3 DNA reads TGTGCCAGCAGGATGGACTTTCAGAGATCCTACGAGCAGTACTTC.

This clone occurred once. V and J are TRBV27 and TRBJ2-3, with 8 bases matching TRBD1. V dropped 1 base and J dropped 1; count of bases not matched to a gene: 13. The CDR3 extends over 19 amino acids. Per germline, CDR1 MNHEY and CDR2 SMNVEV (reference sequence). The CDR3 DNA is TGTGCCAGCAGTTTATACGGACAGGGTATTGTTAGCGGCACAGATACGCAGTATTTT. As protein: CASSLYGQGIVSGTDTQYF.

The V gene is TRBV28, the J gene TRBJ2-7; possibly TRBD2 for D (5 bases). Germline V CDR1 and CDR2: MDHEN, SYDVKM. With 5 bases removed from V and 3 bases from J, the gap between germline ends came to 8 bases. The CDR3 contains 12 residues. CDR3 nucleotide sequence: TGTGCCAGCAGTGAGGGCCGCTACGAGCAGTACTTC. Protein product: CASSEGRYEQYF.

This chain connects TRBV19 to TRBJ1-2; 9 bases agree with TRBD1. CDR1 LNHDA and CDR2 SQIVND come from the germline V gene (reference sequence). The CDR3 runs to 13 residues. Germline trimming cut 8 bases from V and 2 bases from J; bases unmatched to any gene: 3. The CDR3: CASGGQGNYGYTF. CDR3 DNA: TGTGCCAGTGGGGGACAGGGAAACTATGGCTACACCTTC.

This clone has a single count. The J gene is TRBJ2-6, the V gene TRBV19, with a tentative D call TRBD1 (9 bases). Trimming left V 4 bases short and J 0 bases short, with 19 bases between. CDR1 and CDR2 from the germline V gene are LNHDA and SQIVND (reference sequence). This CDR3 region has 19 residues. The CDR3 nucleotides are TGTGCCAGTAGTAGGCGGGGGGACAGGGACGGCTCTGGGGCCAACGTCCTGACTTTC. Residues: CASSRRGDRDGSGANVLTF. Full variable domain (outside the CDR3, taken from reference TRBV19 and TRBJ2-6): DGGITQSPKYLFRKEGQNVTLSCEQNLNHDAMYWYRQDPGQGLRLIYYSQIVNDFQKGDIAEGYSVSREKKESFPLTVTSAQKNPTAFYLCASSRRGDRDGSGANVLTFGAGSRLTVL.

V gene TRBV4-3 combines with J gene TRBJ2-2; no definite D call. Germline V gene lookup returns CDR1 LGHNA and CDR2 YSLEER. Trimming took 4 bases from V and 0 from J, leaving 6 bases between them. The CDR3 extends over 14 amino acids. This chain's CDR3 is CASSPQSNTGELFF. The DNA of the CDR3 is TGCGCCAGCAGCCCGCAGTCGAACACCGGGGAGCTGTTTTTT.

The sample holds one count of this clone. V and J are TRBV27 and TRBJ1-1; possible D gene TRBD1, 6 bases. The CDR3 runs 15 residues. V was cut by 3 bases and J by 5 bases, with 16 bases left in between. Germline loops: CDR1 MNHEY, CDR2 SMNVEV (reference sequence). The CDR3 protein is CASSLFRGRGTEAFF. CDR3 bases: TGTGCCAGCAGTTTGTTCAGGGGCAGAGGGACTGAAGCTTTCTTT.

The chain is built from TRBV30 and TRBJ1-5; D call uncertain. Trimming removed 2 bases from V and 6 bases from J, with 17 bases in between. The length of the CDR3 is 15 residues. Germline V gene lookup returns CDR1 GTSNPN and CDR2 SVGIG (reference sequence). The CDR3 DNA is TGTGCCTGGAGTCCCCCCGGCTCGGGAGGTCAGCCCCAGCATTTT. Encoded protein: CAWSPPGSGGQPQHF.

CDR3 amino acids: CASSGQGQFGSYEQYF. The CDR3 bases are TGTGCCAGCAGCGGCCAGGGACAGTTTGGCTCCTACGAGCAGTACTTC. The V gene is TRBV5-6, the J gene TRBJ2-7, with 7 bases matching TRBD1. Germline V CDR1 and CDR2: SGHDT, YYEEEE. With V trimmed by 4 bases and J by 0 bases, 10 bases remained unmatched. This CDR3 region has 16 residues.

This sequence joins TRBV7-6 and TRBJ2-2, with 8 bases aligning to TRBD1. Germline V CDR1 and CDR2: SGHVS, FNYEAQ. V lost 6 bases, J lost 3 bases, and 3 bases stayed unmatched. The CDR3 contains 14 residues. The CDR3 reads CASSLRGHTGELFF. CDR3 in DNA: TGTGCCAGCAGTCTCAGGGGGCACACCGGGGAGCTGTTTTTT.

This clone has more than one count but fewer than ten. This chain uses TRBV6-5 with TRBJ1-5, with D possibly being TRBD1 (5 bases). This CDR3 comprises 13 residues. CDR1 MNHEY and CDR2 SVGAGI come from the germline V gene. V shed 5 bases and J shed 4 bases, with 9 bases lying between them. The CDR3 region is CASSHQGNQPQHF. CDR3 sequence (DNA): TGTGCCAGCAGTCATCAGGGAAATCAGCCCCAGCATTTT.

The J gene is TRBJ1-3, the V gene TRBV6-1; D is ambiguous. The CDR3 sequence is 14 residues long. Germline CDR1 MNHNS, CDR2 SASEGT. V shed 10 bases and J shed 0 bases, with 13 bases lying between them. The CDR3 here is CATGFSNSGNTIYF. The CDR3 bases are TGTGCCACCGGGTTTTCAAACTCTGGAAACACCATATATTTT.

The sample holds a few counts of this clone. The rearrangement uses TRBV9 and TRBJ1-1; TRBD1 might be the D (5 bases). From germline, CDR1 is SGDLS and CDR2 YYNGEE. This CDR3 is built from 17 residues. The ends were cut back, 0 bases at V and 3 bases at J, with 18 bases in the middle. CDR3 in amino acids: CASSVGGPSDLDTEAFF. The DNA for the CDR3 is TGTGCCAGCAGCGTAGGGGGCCCATCGGATTTGGACACTGAAGCTTTCTTT.

This chain connects TRBV11-1 to TRBJ2-5, with unresolved D. Deletions cut 1 base from V and 7 bases from J, with 16 bases between. Germline V gene data show CDR1 as SGHAT and CDR2 as FQDESV (reference sequence). The CDR3 is 15 residues long. This CDR3 reads CASSLEDARSGTQYF. The CDR3 region has the DNA TGTGCCAGCAGCTTAGAGGATGCGCGGTCCGGGACCCAGTACTTC.

As DNA, the CDR3 is TGCGCCAGCAGCTTGGAGTCCCGGGGAGAAAAACTGTTTTTT. Protein product: CASSLESRGEKLFF. The V gene is TRBV5-1, the J gene TRBJ1-4; D call uncertain. V was trimmed by 0 bases and J by 8 bases, leaving 11 bases between them. The germline CDR1 and CDR2 sequences are SGHRS and YFSETQ. There are 14 residues in the CDR3.

The chain couples TRBV27 to TRBJ2-7; tentative D call: TRBD2 (6 bases). Trimming removed 4 bases at V and 6 bases at J, with 31 bases between. The germline gives CDR1 MNHEY, CDR2 SMNVEV (reference sequence). The CDR3 is 19 residues long. CDR3 nucleotides: TGTGCCAGCAGTTCGGTGCGGCAGGGAGTAAATACCGGGACTCGCGAGCAGTACTTC. As protein: CASSSVRQGVNTGTREQYF.